This entry features one TCR beta chain sequence. Its antigen is not yet known. One base away there is no much larger clone; base qualities are not given. This sample was included in a study of beta chain features in type 1 diabetes listed by TCRdb under 2018. A note on the overall study: Mean age, gender distribution, total cell number and subset yield were not different between patients and healthy donors. A total of roughly 99,000,000 sorted cells were examined across all samples, and the number of cells per subset was strongly correlated with RNA yield. In the study, TCRB repertoires of sorted circulating CD4+ T cell subsets from recently diagnosed type 1 diabetes patients were compared with those of matched healthy donors. Whereas all 28 donors provided naive and central memory subsets, regulatory and stem cell-like memory subsets were isolated from just 8 patients and about 8 healthy donors. Overall study results and their limits: Naive, central memory and regulatory TCRB repertoires appeared to be more alike among patients than among healthy donors. HLA sub-analyses involved small numbers of individuals, so any influence of HLA type on TCRB rearrangement remained unresolved. Because cDNA was sequenced instead of genomic DNA, highly expressing activated cells could be over-represented, though the groups showed no difference in activation or CD3 levels. Type 1 diabetes patients showed a moderate but significant shortening of TCRB CDR3 length in all four CD4+ subsets. Shorter templates might have been favored by PCR, but patient and control samples were amplified and corrected together, so both groups would have been affected equally by any skew. At VDJ recombination sites, type 1 diabetes patients had fewer insertions and more deleted nucleotides, which implies abnormalities in thymic rearrangement.

The germline V gene (reference sequence) provides CDR1 LNHDA and CDR2 SQIVND. V is pared back by 5 bases and J by 2 bases, with 10 bases lying between the germline termini. Measured from the cysteine to the phenylalanine, the CDR3 is 14 residues long. Here the CDR3 DNA is all that survives: 42 bases in frame from base 1. The High Capacity cDNA Reverse Transcription Kit was used to reverse transcribe all of the isolated RNA, meaning that expressed TCRB transcripts were what got sequenced. Deep immunoSEQ sequencing was applied to naive, central memory and regulatory T cell samples, giving an average of roughly 3.3 million total reads per sample. Sorted cells were lysed in RLT buffer and RNA was extracted with DNase-treated RNeasy Micro or Mini kits, depending on cell number. Each cell subset was processed on its own to prevent cross-contamination, while patient and healthy donor samples were processed together. The immunoSEQ multiplex PCR was used to amplify TCRB sequences from cDNA, yielding 87-bp fragments that span the CDR3 region. Amplicons were sequenced on the Illumina HiSeq platform. The authors' pipeline ran thus. PCR bias was corrected computationally using synthetic template baselines, and reads within Hamming distance 2 were collapsed, with unmergeable singletons discarded. By aligning reads against IMGT, V, D and J genes, CDR3 length, and insertions or deletions at six rearrangement sites were assigned. Within each subset, clonotype counts were normalized to the number of sorted cells before true diversity and Gini coefficients were calculated with the tcR R package. Repertoire sharing was quantified using the overlap coefficient calculated on TCRB nucleotide sequences. Here the immuneACCESS table is served through TCRdb, limited to in-frame sequences with V and J called. Missing clones are a known gap in these copies; in checked studies unresolved V genes cover under half, and the rest lacks a known reason. V and J calls and clone size are as listed in that table; D and trimming were resolved from the DNA. In all, the sample holds about 160,000 clones, and approximately 10% of those were seen once. The ten largest clonotypes hold roughly 0.72% of the sample.

Each donor gave one peripheral blood draw, roughly 0.11 L on average, collected into heparinised tubes. A BD FACSAria II and a panel including CD45RO, CCR7, CD25, CD127, CD95 and CD27 were used to sort naive, central memory, regulatory and stem cell-like memory CD4+ T cells. Every sorted population had a purity above 98%. PBMCs were isolated immediately by Lymphoprep density gradient centrifugation and stained directly without culture. To minimize batch effects, samples were stained and sorted in pairs, one healthy donor with one patient per experiment. The specimen sequenced was central memory CD4+ T cells from blood. This sequence originates from a young woman with type 1 diabetes. The V and J genes are TRBV19 and TRBJ1-5; the D segment cannot be called with confidence. The CDR3 region: CASSPMGGNQPQHF. The sequenced DNA: TGTGCCAGTAGTCCCATGGGCGGCAATCAGCCCCAGCATTTT.